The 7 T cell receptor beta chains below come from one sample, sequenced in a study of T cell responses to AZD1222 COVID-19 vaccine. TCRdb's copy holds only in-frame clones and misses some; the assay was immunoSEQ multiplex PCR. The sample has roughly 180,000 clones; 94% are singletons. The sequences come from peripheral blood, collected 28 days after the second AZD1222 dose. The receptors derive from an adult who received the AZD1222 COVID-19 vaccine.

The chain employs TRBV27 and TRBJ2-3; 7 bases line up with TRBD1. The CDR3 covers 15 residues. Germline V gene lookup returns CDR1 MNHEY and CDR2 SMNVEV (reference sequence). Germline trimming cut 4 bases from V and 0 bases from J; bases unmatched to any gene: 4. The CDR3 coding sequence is TGTGCCAGCAGTTCCGGGACAGCAAGCACAGATACGCAGTATTTT. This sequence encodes CASSSGTASTDTQYF.

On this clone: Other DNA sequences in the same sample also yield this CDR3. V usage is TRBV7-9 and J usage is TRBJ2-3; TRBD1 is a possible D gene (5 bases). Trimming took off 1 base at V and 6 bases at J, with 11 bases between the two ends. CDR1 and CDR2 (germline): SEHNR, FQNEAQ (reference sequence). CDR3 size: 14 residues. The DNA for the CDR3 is TGTGCCAGCAGCTTAGGGGCAGGGTCGGATACGCAGTATTTT. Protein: CASSLGAGSDTQYF. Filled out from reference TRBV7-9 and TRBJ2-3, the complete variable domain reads DTGVSQNPRHKITKRGQNVTFRCDPISEHNRLYWYRQTLGQGPEFLTYFQNEAQLEKSRLLSDRFSAERPKGSFSTLEIQRTEQGDSAMYLCASSLGAGSDTQYFGPGTRLTVL.

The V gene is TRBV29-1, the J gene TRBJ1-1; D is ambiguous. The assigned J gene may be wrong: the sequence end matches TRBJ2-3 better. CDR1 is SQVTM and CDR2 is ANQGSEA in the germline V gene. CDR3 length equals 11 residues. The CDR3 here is CSVEDVMGQYF. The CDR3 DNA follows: TGCAGCGTTGAAGACGTTATGGGACAGTATTTT.

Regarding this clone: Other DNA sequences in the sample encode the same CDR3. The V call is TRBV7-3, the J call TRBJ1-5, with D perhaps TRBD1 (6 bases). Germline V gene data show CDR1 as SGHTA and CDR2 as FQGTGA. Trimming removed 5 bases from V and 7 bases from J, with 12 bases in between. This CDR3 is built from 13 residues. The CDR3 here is CASSLQGGQPQHF. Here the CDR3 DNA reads TGTGCCAGCAGCCTACAGGGAGGGCAGCCCCAGCATTTT.

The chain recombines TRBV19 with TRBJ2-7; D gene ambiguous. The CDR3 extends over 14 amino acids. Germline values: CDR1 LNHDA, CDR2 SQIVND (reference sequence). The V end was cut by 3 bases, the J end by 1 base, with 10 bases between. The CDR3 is CASSIDLISYEQYF. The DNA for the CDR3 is TGTGCCAGTAGTATCGACCTAATTTCCTACGAGCAGTACTTC.

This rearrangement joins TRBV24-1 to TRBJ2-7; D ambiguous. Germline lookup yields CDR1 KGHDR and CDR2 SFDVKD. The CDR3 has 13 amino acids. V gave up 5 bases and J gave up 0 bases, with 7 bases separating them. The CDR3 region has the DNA TGTGCCACCAGTGGGCAGTTCTCCTACGAGCAGTACTTC. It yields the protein CATSGQFSYEQYF.

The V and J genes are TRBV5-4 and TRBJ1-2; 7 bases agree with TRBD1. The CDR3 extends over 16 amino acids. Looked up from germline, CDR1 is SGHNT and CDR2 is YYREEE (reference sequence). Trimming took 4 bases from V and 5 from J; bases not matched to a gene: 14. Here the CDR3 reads CASSPWDRLALYGYTF. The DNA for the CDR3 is TGTGCCAGCAGCCCATGGGACAGACTGGCCCTTTATGGCTACACCTTC.